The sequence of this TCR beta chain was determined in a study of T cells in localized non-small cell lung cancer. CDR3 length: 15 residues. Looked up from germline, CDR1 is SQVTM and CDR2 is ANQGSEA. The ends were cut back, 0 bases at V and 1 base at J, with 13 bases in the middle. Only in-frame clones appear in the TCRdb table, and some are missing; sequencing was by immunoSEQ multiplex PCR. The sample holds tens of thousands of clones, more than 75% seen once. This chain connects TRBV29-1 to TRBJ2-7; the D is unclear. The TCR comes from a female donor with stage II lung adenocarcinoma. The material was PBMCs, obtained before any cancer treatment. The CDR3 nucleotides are TGCAGCGTTGAAGATCGCACAGTTTCTTCCTACGAGCAGTACTTC. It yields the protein CSVEDRTVSSYEQYF.